This T cell receptor beta chain was captured in a study of CD8 T cells in Susac syndrome. Sequencing of TCR beta, carried out with a high-throughput approach, was applied to CD8+ and CD4+ T cells from the blood. Negative isolation yielded the CD8+ and CD4+ T cells, while FACS enriched the TEMRA cells. The CDR3 runs 11 residues. Germline lookup yields CDR1 DFQATT and CDR2 SNEGSKA (reference sequence). The RNA, about 0.45 to 1 ug, was put through reverse transcription using random hexamers. Amplification of TCR beta CDR3 was carried out by immunoSEQ multiplex PCR, which covered 54 Vbeta and 13 Jbeta segments. TCRdb fed the immunoSEQ multiplex PCR reads into MiXCR, producing one record per CDR3 protein. This sample yields some 190,000 distinct CDR3 sequences, of which around 95% are seen a single time; approximately 0.094% belongs to the top ten.

The rearrangement uses TRBV20-1 and TRBJ2-3; no clear D gene. Sequences were obtained from CD4+ T cells from PBMCs. This receptor was obtained from a human donor in good health. CDR3 DNA sequence: TGCAGCGCCTCGCTCCCAGATACGCAGTATTTT. Amino acid sequence: CSASLPDTQYF.